These T cell receptor beta chains were read from a single sample in a study of blood T cell repertoires in COVID-19. The data were produced by immunoSEQ multiplex PCR, yet TCRdb's version contains in-frame clones alone and is incomplete. The sample holds approximately 170,000 clones, roughly 80% seen once. What was sequenced was PBMCs or T cells enriched from blood (not recorded which). Every receptor here comes from a woman in her fifties or sixties who had recovered from COVID-19. Each CDR3 is given with its conserved first and last residue. The D gene is left open where the match is weak. Size is stated for part of the rows, as once, few or many counts, or as a class when the clone is expanded.

length	V	D	J	size	DNA	CDR3
15	TRBV19	NA	TRBJ1-2	NA	TGTGCCAGTAGTCCAGGGCCCCGGCCCAGCTATGGCTACACCTTC	CASSPGPRPSYGYTF
13	TRBV7-9	TRBD1	TRBJ1-2	NA	TGTGCCAGCAGCCCGGACAGGGGGGATGGCTACACCTTC	CASSPDRGDGYTF
15	TRBV3-1/TRBV3-2	TRBD2	TRBJ2-1	NA	TGTGCCAGCAGGCCTACTAGCGGGAAATACAATGAGCAGTTCTTC	CASRPTSGKYNEQFF
18	TRBV2	TRBD2	TRBJ2-4	NA	TGTGCCACCTCACCCGGGGCTAGCGGGGCGCCAGCCAAAAACATTCAGTACTTC	CATSPGASGAPAKNIQYF
19	TRBV7-6	TRBD2	TRBJ2-3	once	TGTGCCAGCAGCTTAGTTCTACTAGCGGGGGGCCTCTTCACAGATACGCAGTATTTT	CASSLVLLAGGLFTDTQYF
14	TRBV5-6	NA	TRBJ2-1	once	TGTGCCAGCAGCTTCGTGGATAGCCGCCATGAGCAGTTCTTC	CASSFVDSRHEQFF
13	TRBV7-9	NA	TRBJ2-3	NA	TGTGCCAGCAGCCGAAGAGGGCCAGATACGCAGTATTTT	CASSRRGPDTQYF
14	TRBV6-5	NA	TRBJ1-1	NA	TGTGCCAGCAGCAAAACTACGGTGAACACTGAAGCTTTCTTT	CASSKTTVNTEAFF
16	TRBV6-2/TRBV6-3	TRBD2	TRBJ2-3	NA	TGTGCCAGCAGTTACGCCCGGACTAGCGGCACAGATACGCAGTATTTT	CASSYARTSGTDTQYF
15	TRBV6-5	TRBD2	TRBJ2-5	NA	TGTGCCAGCAGCGGGACTAGCGGAGCCCAAGAGACCCAGTACTTC	CASSGTSGAQETQYF
13	TRBV29-1	NA	TRBJ1-1	NA	TGCAGCGTTTGGGAGGGCATGAACACTGAAGCTTTCTTT	CSVWEGMNTEAFF
13	TRBV13	NA	TRBJ2-2	NA	TGTGCCAGCAGCTTAGGTCTCACCGGGGAGCTGTTTTTT	CASSLGLTGELFF
17	TRBV18	TRBD1	TRBJ1-2	NA	TGTGCCAGCTCGCCACCATCTGACAGGGGGCGCTTAGGGGGCTACACCTTC	CASSPPSDRGRLGGYTF
14	TRBV11-3	TRBD1	TRBJ1-2	once	TGTGCCAGCAGCTCCCGACAGGGTACAAATGGCTACACCTTC	CASSSRQGTNGYTF
13	TRBV9	NA	TRBJ2-1	NA	TGTGCCAGCAGCGTAGAGACGGGATCTGAGCAGTTCTTC	CASSVETGSEQFF
12	TRBV25-1	NA	TRBJ2-2	few	TGTGCCAGCACCCCAGGGGCCGGGGAGCTGTTTTTT	CASTPGAGELFF
15	TRBV4-1	NA	TRBJ1-1	NA	TGCGCCAGCAGCCAAGATACGACAGTTAGCACTGAAGCTTTCTTT	CASSQDTTVSTEAFF
14	TRBV13	NA	TRBJ1-4	NA	TGTGCCAGCAGCCTGGTTCCGGGGGACGAAAAACTGTTTTTT	CASSLVPGDEKLFF
14	TRBV18	TRBD2	TRBJ2-1	NA	TGTGCCAGTTCCACCAAGGGACTAGCGAGTGAGCAGTTCTTC	CASSTKGLASEQFF
14	TRBV6-5	TRBD2	TRBJ2-1	once	TGTGCCAGCAGTTACCCCGCCGGGGGGGGCGAGCAGTTCTTC	CASSYPAGGGEQFF
17	TRBV7-3	TRBD2	TRBJ2-3	NA	TGTGCCAGCAGCTTGGGACTACTTAGCGGTGGGTCAGATACGCAGTATTTT	CASSLGLLSGGSDTQYF
15	TRBV11-3	NA	TRBJ2-3	NA	TGTGCCAGCAGCCCCCTGGGCGCTAGCACAGATACGCAGTATTTT	CASSPLGASTDTQYF
17	TRBV7-2	NA	TRBJ2-3	few	TGTGCCAGCAGTGCCGAGGGGCGAGGGGGAACCACAGATACGCAGTATTTT	CASSAEGRGGTTDTQYF
12	TRBV6-2/TRBV6-3	TRBD1	TRBJ1-2	NA	TGTGCCAGCAGTCCGACCGAGGACAGGTCCTTCTTC	CASSPTEDRSFF
13	TRBV18	TRBD1	TRBJ1-1	NA	TGTGCCAGCTCATTACAGGGGGACACTGAAGCTTTCTTT	CASSLQGDTEAFF
13	TRBV28	TRBD1	TRBJ1-2	NA	TGTGCCAGCACTACGGGACAGGGGGACGGCTACACCTTC	CASTTGQGDGYTF
15	TRBV19	TRBD1	TRBJ1-5	NA	TGTGCCACCTCCCTCGACAGGGGGGCCAATCAGCCCCAGCATTTT	CATSLDRGANQPQHF
12	TRBV19	NA	TRBJ1-6	NA	TGTGCCGGGCGTATTAAGAATTCACCCCTCCACTTT	CAGRIKNSPLHF
14	TRBV28	NA	TRBJ2-2	NA	TGTGCCCACCGCGGGGAGCCGAACACCGGGGAGCTGTTTTTT	CAHRGEPNTGELFF
13	TRBV28	NA	TRBJ2-1	NA	TGTGCCAGCAGGGGAGACCCCGACAATGAGCAGTTCTTC	CASRGDPDNEQFF
15	TRBV28	NA	TRBJ1-5	once	TGTGCCAGCAGTTTGCGGGCGGGTGGAAATCAGCCCCAGCATTTT	CASSLRAGGNQPQHF
12	TRBV6-5	NA	TRBJ2-3	NA	TGTGCCAGCAGCCCCCCCTATGGTACGCAGTATTTT	CASSPPYGTQYF
15	TRBV24-1	NA	TRBJ2-5	NA	TGTGCCACCAGTGATGCGGCGGGGGCCCAAGAGACCCAGTACTTC	CATSDAAGAQETQYF
14	TRBV7-9	NA	TRBJ2-5	NA	TGTGCCAGCAGCGAAAACCGGGTCCAAGAGACCCAGTACTTC	CASSENRVQETQYF
14	TRBV5-4	NA	TRBJ1-6	NA	TGTGCCAGCAGCTTGGTCCTCCCGGGATCACCCCTCCACTTT	CASSLVLPGSPLHF
15	TRBV7-2	NA	TRBJ2-1	NA	TGTGCCAGCAGCCGTCTCCCTTTACCCCGGTATGAGCAGTTCTTC	CASSRLPLPRYEQFF
12	TRBV12-3/TRBV12-4	NA	TRBJ1-2	NA	TGTGCCAGCAGTTGGGGGGGCTATGGCTACACCTTC	CASSWGGYGYTF
15	TRBV24-1	TRBD1	TRBJ2-3	few	TGTGCCACCAGTGTCAGACAGGGGCTCACAGATACGCAGTATTTT	CATSVRQGLTDTQYF
15	TRBV4-2	TRBD2	TRBJ2-5	once	TGTGCCAGCACCCTGAGCGGGGGGGCCCAAGAGACCCAGTACTTC	CASTLSGGAQETQYF
17	TRBV10-2	TRBD2	TRBJ2-3	NA	TGCGCCAGCGCATCTAGCGGGATAGGAGGAGGTGCAGATACGCAGTATTTT	CASASSGIGGGADTQYF
16	TRBV30	TRBD1	TRBJ2-2	once	TGTGCCTGGAGTCGCGCCGGGACAGAAAACACCGGGGAGCTGTTTTTT	CAWSRAGTENTGELFF
14	TRBV28	TRBD1	TRBJ1-6	NA	TGTGCCAGCAGTTTATGGGGGGACAGTTCACCCCTCCACTTT	CASSLWGDSSPLHF
14	TRBV29-1	TRBD1	TRBJ1-1	NA	TGCAGCGTTGACTCGGACAGGGGGAACACTGAAGCTTTCTTT	CSVDSDRGNTEAFF
13	TRBV29-1	NA	TRBJ2-3	once	TGCAGCGGCGGAGGTCTTTTCACAGATACGCAGTATTTT	CSGGGLFTDTQYF
14	TRBV25-1	NA	TRBJ1-2	NA	TGTGCCAGCAGTGAATACAGAGGCGGCGGTGGCTACACCTTC	CASSEYRGGGGYTF
13	TRBV7-3	TRBD1	TRBJ1-2	NA	TGTGCCAGCAGCCGGACAGGCTTAGGTGGCTACACCTTC	CASSRTGLGGYTF
15	TRBV3-1/TRBV3-2	TRBD2	TRBJ2-5	NA	TGTGCCAGCAGCCCTATAGCGGGGGGGCAAGAGACCCAGTACTTC	CASSPIAGGQETQYF
18	TRBV5-5	TRBD1	TRBJ2-6	NA	TGTGCCAGCAGCTGGACCGGGACAGCAGCGTCTGGGGCCAACGTCCTGACTTTC	CASSWTGTAASGANVLTF
15	TRBV7-9	TRBD2	TRBJ2-1	once	TGTGCCAGCCACCCTCCGGTGGGACTAGGCGATGAGCAGTTCTTC	CASHPPVGLGDEQFF
16	TRBV27	TRBD1	TRBJ1-1	NA	TGTGCCAGCAGTTTCCGACAGGGTAGGTGGGCCACTGAAGCTTTCTTT	CASSFRQGRWATEAFF
12	TRBV7-2	NA	TRBJ2-5	once	TGTGCCAGCAGCTTTTCCGGGAGTACCCAGTACTTC	CASSFSGSTQYF
14	TRBV4-1	NA	TRBJ1-1	NA	TGCGCCAGCAGCCAAGAAGCGGGGAACACTGAAGCTTTCTTT	CASSQEAGNTEAFF
17	TRBV18	NA	TRBJ1-3	NA	TGTGCCAGCTCACCCTTGGGCACGGCGTCCTCTGGAAACACCATATATTTT	CASSPLGTASSGNTIYF
16	TRBV12-5	NA	TRBJ1-4	NA	TGTGCTAGTGGTTTGGTACGAGGCAGGGGCACGGAAAAACTGTTTTTT	CASGLVRGRGTEKLFF